This T cell receptor beta chain was sequenced during a study of cytomegalovirus exposure and HLA in healthy donors. PCR involved 60 Vbeta and 13 Jbeta primers. The protocol was immunoSEQ multiplex PCR, while the TCRdb copy is restricted to in-frame clones and leaves out a portion. The table shows 150,000 to 200,000 clones, with 84% occurring only once. Sequences were obtained from PBMCs. The clonotype was recovered from a girl aged 5 to 17 in good health and CMV-seropositive.

The CDR3 nucleotides are TGTGCCTGGGGAGGAGAGAACTATGGCTACACCTTC. As protein: CAWGGENYGYTF. The rearrangement joins TRBV30 to TRBJ1-2; D not resolved. Germline CDR1 and CDR2: GTSNPN and SVGIG (reference sequence). V was shortened by 5 bases and J by 2 bases, with 9 bases between the two germline ends. The CDR3 extends over 12 amino acids.